This entry describes one T cell receptor (beta chain). The data are from a study of blood T cell repertoires in COVID-19. Study information: Researchers got acute and convalescent COVID-19 samples from the United States, Italy and Spain.

Authors' processing steps: Reference gene primers were amplified, and this amplification served to estimate nucleated cell counts. The method was immunoSEQ multiplex PCR; TCRdb's version includes in-frame clones alone and lacks a portion of them. From that table come the V and J calls and clone size; the DNA was used to work out D and trimming. The sample consists of 55,000 to 80,000 clones, 75% to 90% of them appearing once. The TCR comes from a man aged 45-65 years with active COVID-19. Sequenced: peripheral blood.

The CDR3: CAISRQGWANTGELFF. The CDR3 nucleotides read TGTGCCATCTCGAGACAGGGATGGGCGAACACCGGGGAGCTGTTTTTT. This sequence joins TRBV10-3 and TRBJ2-2, with TRBD1 identical over 7 bases. CDR1 ENHRY and CDR2 SYGVKD come from the germline V gene. The V segment lost 8 bases and the J segment 0 bases; nucleotides outside the gene matches: 9. The CDR3 covers 16 residues.